The 25 T cell receptor beta chains below were found in one sample sequenced in a study of human T cells and chemical hapten exposure. Specified time point: patch test 1, 2 weeks after DPC sensitization. Regarding treatment: therapeutic diphenylcyclopropenone sensitization with weekly scalp DPC. TCRdb processed the RACE reads anew with MiXCR; each CDR3 protein has one entry. The sample consists of 300,000 to 450,000 distinct CDR3 sequences, roughly 5% of them appearing once. The source material was whole blood, sampled in connection with sensitization to the hapten diphenylcyclopropenone (DPC). These receptor sequences come from a woman between 50 and 59 years old with alopecia areata. Some clones in this sample may be carry-over from other donors' samples.

The sample holds many counts of this clonotype. This chain connects TRBV21-1 to TRBJ1-2; TRBD1 is the table's D call and was not checked against the DNA. TRBV21-1 is a pseudogene. The CDR3 totals 15 residues. This CDR3 is CASRVQGAQDYGYTF. The CDR3 DNA sequence: TGTGCCAGCAGGGTACAGGGGGCGCAGGACTATGGCTACACCTTC.

This clonotype was picked up many times. The V and J genes are TRBV6-2 or TRBV6-3 and TRBJ2-3, with D perhaps TRBD1 or TRBD2 (5 bases each). V lost 6 bases and J lost 1, with 11 bases in between. CDR3 length equals 14 residues. CDR1 and CDR2 (germline): MNHEY, SVGEGT. CDR3 DNA sequence: TGTGCCAGCAGACCCCGGGACGGCACAGATACGCAGTATTTT. Protein product: CASRPRDGTDTQYF.

The table lists this clonotype with many counts. V and J are TRBV10-3 and TRBJ2-1, with 7 bases aligning to TRBD2. Germline-derived CDR1 and CDR2 are ENHRY and SYGVKD. The CDR3 runs 13 residues. The J segment lost 5 bases and the V segment lost 5 bases, leaving 3 bases of the junction unmatched. CDR3 protein: CAISSGLDNEQFF. The CDR3 DNA reads as TGTGCCATCAGTTCTGGACTAGACAATGAGCAGTTCTTC.

This clonotype was observed at least ten times. The genes are TRBV10-2 and TRBJ2-7, with D possibly matching TRBD1 (6 bases). This CDR3 has 14 residues. The V gene's germline CDR1 is WSHSY and CDR2 SAAADI. V was trimmed by 4 bases and J by 3 bases, leaving 13 bases between them. The CDR3 DNA follows: TGCGCCAGCAGTGCACAGGGTGTCGGCTACGAGCAGTACTTC. As protein: CASSAQGVGYEQYF.

This clonotype was seen ten or more times. The gene calls are TRBV2 and TRBJ1-2, with D possibly TRBD1 on 5 matching bases. Trimming removed 5 bases from V and 4 bases from J, with 8 bases in between. The CDR3 runs 12 residues. Germline CDR1 reads SNHLY; CDR2 reads FYNNEI. This chain's CDR3 is CASSIRGYGYTF. The CDR3 nucleotides read TGTGCCAGCAGTATAAGGGGCTATGGCTACACCTTC. Full variable domain (outside the CDR3, taken from reference TRBV2 and TRBJ1-2): EPEVTQTPSHQVTQMGQEVILRCVPISNHLYFYWYRQILGQKVEFLVSFYNNEISEKSEIFDDQFSVERPDGSNFTLKIRSTKLEDSAMYFCASSIRGYGYTFGSGTRLTVV.

This clonotype was picked up many times. The chain couples TRBV2 to TRBJ1-1; 8 nucleotides match TRBD1. CDR1 and CDR2 from the germline V gene are SNHLY and FYNNEI. Trimming cost V 7 bases and J 2 bases; bases outside gene matches: 6. This CDR3 contains 14 residues. The CDR3 DNA reads as TGTGCCAGCATGGGGGACAGGTTTAACACTGAAGCTTTCTTT. Encoded protein: CASMGDRFNTEAFF.

In this sample, this clonotype turned up many times. V usage is TRBV6-5 and J usage is TRBJ2-1; TRBD2 matches 7 bases. V was clipped by 5 bases and J by 9 bases; unmatched bases: 13. The CDR3 is 15 residues long. CDR1 MNHEY and CDR2 SVGAGI come from the germline V gene. CDR3 sequence (DNA): TGTGCCAGCAGTACCCTGGGACTAAGTGGTCGTGAGCAGTTCTTC. Its protein product is CASSTLGLSGREQFF.

V gene TRBV29-1 combines with J gene TRBJ2-5, with 10 nucleotides matching TRBD1. The CDR3 contains 13 residues. With V trimmed by 2 bases and J by 7 bases, 4 bases remained unmatched. From germline, CDR1 is SQVTM and CDR2 ANQGSEA. The CDR3 sequence is CSVERQGARTQYF. The CDR3 coding sequence is TGCAGCGTTGAAAGACAGGGGGCTCGGACCCAGTACTTC.

The chain couples TRBV28 to TRBJ2-7; TRBD1 agrees at 10 bases. The V segment lost 6 bases and the J segment 2 bases; nucleotides outside the gene matches: 4. Germline V gene sequence: CDR1 MDHEN, CDR2 SYDVKM. This CDR3 is 14 amino acids long. In nucleotides, the CDR3 is TGTGCCAGCAGCGACAGGGGGCGACCCTACGAGCAGTACTTC. As protein: CASSDRGRPYEQYF.

Concerning this clonotype itself: A much larger clone is a single base away; this may be a read error. V gene TRBV10-3 combines with J gene TRBJ1-1, with D perhaps TRBD1 (6 bases). The V gene's germline CDR1 is ENHRY and CDR2 SYGVKD. The CDR3 is made up of 13 amino acids. The DNA for the CDR3 is TGTGCCATCAGTGTTACGGGGGGCACTGAAGCTTACTTT. As protein: CAISVTGGTEAYF.

This clonotype was seen repeatedly, ten times or more. The V call is TRBV5-5, the J call TRBJ2-1, with 10 bases that match TRBD2. V lost 2 bases and J lost 2; bases outside the gene matches: 1. CDR1 is SGHKS and CDR2 is YYEKEE in the germline V gene (reference sequence). CDR3 size: 15 residues. DNA for the CDR3: TGTGCCAGCAGCTTCCTAGCGGGGGCCTACAATGAGCAGTTCTTC. Its translation: CASSFLAGAYNEQFF.

Ten or more counts support this clonotype. The chain is built from TRBV15 and TRBJ2-7; D call uncertain. Trimming cost V 0 bases and J 4 bases, with 10 bases left between them. The V gene's germline CDR1 is LNHNV and CDR2 YYDKDF (reference sequence). The CDR3 totals 14 residues. CDR3 in DNA: TGTGCCACCAGCAGAGATCCTTGGGAATACGAGCAGTACTTC. Translated: CATSRDPWEYEQYF.

This clonotype was observed a few times. The chain carries TRBV4-1 and TRBJ1-1; D gene uncertain. The CDR3 loop spans 15 amino acids. In germline, CDR1 is MGHRA, CDR2 YSYEKL. V dropped 1 base and J dropped 0 bases, with 9 bases sitting between them. The CDR3 is CASSQVGQMNTEAFF. CDR3 bases: TGCGCCAGCAGCCAAGTTGGGCAGATGAACACTGAAGCTTTCTTT.

This clonotype was detected a few times. The chain carries TRBV28 and TRBJ2-7; perhaps TRBD1 as D (6 bases). Germline CDR1 MDHEN, CDR2 SYDVKM. The CDR3 is 16 residues long. Deletions cut 5 bases from V and 0 bases from J, with 17 bases between. Here the CDR3 reads CASSPAQGQASYEQYF. Here the CDR3 DNA reads TGTGCCAGCAGTCCGGCCCAGGGGCAGGCCTCCTACGAGCAGTACTTC.

There are a few counts of this clonotype. The chain has TRBV11-2 and TRBJ1-3; TRBD1 matches at 7 bases. The germline gives CDR1 SGHAT, CDR2 FQNNGV. This CDR3 has 14 residues. Trimming cost V 1 base and J 11 bases; bases outside gene matches: 8. CDR3 amino acids: CASSLGPTGPPIYF. Written as DNA, the CDR3 is TGTGCCAGCAGCTTAGGCCCGACAGGGCCACCCATATATTTT.

In DNA form, the CDR3 reads TGTGCCAGCACTCAGTTCTTGGGACGGCCTAATGAAAAACTGTTTTTT. Amino acids: CASTQFLGRPNEKLFF. The chain employs TRBV12-3 or TRBV12-4 and TRBJ1-4, with TRBD1 as a possible D gene (5 bases). The ends were cut back, 7 bases at V and 3 bases at J, with 18 bases in the middle. This CDR3 contains 16 residues.

At least ten counts were recorded for this clonotype. This sequence joins TRBV27 and TRBJ1-5; weak D call: TRBD1 (6 bases). CDR3 length: 14 residues. Per germline, CDR1 MNHEY and CDR2 SMNVEV (reference sequence). The V and J ends lost 6 bases and 4 bases respectively, with 13 bases between them. The CDR3 spells CASRMGAGNQPQHF. DNA of the CDR3: TGTGCCAGCAGAATGGGGGCCGGAAATCAGCCCCAGCATTTT.

The rearrangement joins TRBV13 to TRBJ2-1; 12 bases are a match to TRBD2. The CDR3 consists of 16 residues. The V and J ends lost 4 bases and 10 bases, in that order; junction bases with no gene match: 11. Germline V CDR1 and CDR2: PRHDT, FYEKMQ (reference sequence). The DNA for the CDR3 is TGTGCCAGCAGCTCCCCCACGACTAGCGGGGGCGAGGAGCAGTTCTTC. As protein: CASSSPTTSGGEEQFF.

The sample holds a few counts of this clonotype. The chain couples TRBV5-1 to TRBJ2-1; D call uncertain. Trimming shortened V by 0 bases and J by 14 bases, and 12 bases separated the two germline ends. This CDR3 spans 12 amino acids. From germline, CDR1 is SGHRS and CDR2 YFSETQ. This CDR3 reads CASSLEPPPEFF. CDR3 DNA sequence: TGCGCCAGCAGCTTGGAGCCTCCCCCGGAGTTCTTC. Together with reference TRBV5-1 and TRBJ2-1, the CDR3 gives the full variable domain: KAGVTQTPRYLIKTRGQQVTLSCSPISGHRSVSWYQQTPGQGLQFLFEYFSETQRNKGNFPGRFSGRQFSNSRSEMNVSTLELGDSALYLCASSLEPPPEFFGPGTRLTVL.

This clonotype was counted ten times or more. The CDR3 bases are TGTGCCAGCAGCTGGGGAAGGGCCCTGCCCCAAGAGACCCAGTACTTC. It translates to CASSWGRALPQETQYF. The V and J genes are TRBV11-2 and TRBJ2-5, with D hard to call. CDR3 length equals 16 residues. Trimming pared 4 bases from V and 1 base from J, leaving 16 bases between. Germline V CDR1 and CDR2: SGHAT, FQNNGV.

A remark on this clonotype: One base away lies a much larger clone, so this may be a sequencing read error. This sequence joins TRBV27 and TRBJ2-3; weak D call: TRBD2 (6 bases). The CDR3 totals 15 residues. The V gene lost 0 bases and the J gene lost 5 bases, with 12 bases spanning the gap. Germline CDR1 is MNHEY and CDR2 is SMNVEV (reference sequence). CDR3 sequence reads: CASSLSEGEIDTQYF. CDR3 in DNA: TGTGCCAGCAGTTTATCGGAGGGAGAAATAGATACGCAGTATTTT.

The chain carries TRBV9 and TRBJ2-3, with TRBD1 identical over 8 bases. The V and J ends lost 0 bases and 6 bases, in that order; junction bases with no gene match: 3. The CDR3 runs 14 residues. CDR1 is SGDLS and CDR2 is YYNGEE in the germline V gene. CDR3 in amino acids: CASSVATGADTQYF. The CDR3 bases are TGTGCCAGCAGCGTAGCGACAGGGGCGGATACGCAGTATTTT.

Many counts were recorded for this clonotype. The chain couples TRBV12-3 or TRBV12-4 to TRBJ1-6; D is possibly TRBD1 (5 bases). The germline V and J ends were trimmed by 2 bases and 10 bases, with 12 bases remaining between them. CDR3 length: 14 residues. The CDR3 bases are TGTGCCAGCAGTTTAAAGGGACTCGGGTCACCCCTCCACTTT. Protein product: CASSLKGLGSPLHF.

This clonotype has more than one count but fewer than ten. This chain uses TRBV20-1 with TRBJ2-2; D may be TRBD2 (6 bases). CDR1 is DFQATT, CDR2 SNEGSKA, per germline (reference sequence). Trimming took 5 bases from V and 7 from J, leaving 17 bases between them. CDR3 length: 14 residues. CDR3 bases: TGCAGTGCTCCGCTTGGAGGGCCCATCGGGGAGCTGTTTTTT. As protein: CSAPLGGPIGELFF.

The chain links TRBV7-3 to TRBJ1-6; 9 bases fit TRBD1. This CDR3 region has 17 residues. Germline CDR1 SGHTA, CDR2 FQGTGA. With 4 bases clipped from V and 5 bases from J, the junction kept 9 bases outside the gene matches. CDR3 nucleotide sequence: TGTGCCAGCAGCTACCCGGGACAGGGTCGTAATAATTCACCCCTCCACTTT. Its translation is CASSYPGQGRNNSPLHF.